The 3 T cell receptor beta chains in this list originate from one sample, sequenced in a study of blood T cells in healthy people across ages. PCR was performed a second time for about 6 to 12 cycles using a sample-barcoded 5' primer and a J-beta primer mix. Each CDR3 protein gets one entry after TCRdb re-called the 5' RACE reads with MiXCR. The repertoire holds some 710,000 distinct CDR3 sequences, with 22% as singletons. Sequencing was performed on blood. The receptors were sampled from a man between 70 and 80 years old in good health.

This clonotype has just one count. One end of the junction fails to match germline, which may point to a read error. The CDR3 region has the DNA TGTGCCAGCGGGGCACAAGGGATGGCCAAAGACATTCAGTACTTC. It translates to CASGAQGMAKDIQYF. This chain uses TRBV6-1 with TRBJ2-4, with D perhaps TRBD1 (5 bases). This CDR3 region has 15 residues. Per the germline V gene, CDR1 is MNHNS and CDR2 is SASEGT.

There are a few counts of this clonotype. The chain carries TRBV12-3 or TRBV12-4 and TRBJ1-1; D gene uncertain. The germline V and J ends were trimmed by 4 bases and 6 bases, with 12 bases remaining between them. The CDR3 runs 13 residues. This CDR3 is CASSYRAAAEAFF. CDR3 in DNA: TGTGCCAGCAGTTATAGGGCAGCCGCTGAAGCTTTCTTT.

This clonotype showed up just a few times. This chain links TRBV7-3 with TRBJ2-2; D gene ambiguous. Per the germline V gene, CDR1 is SGHTA and CDR2 is FQGTGA. Between the trimmed V and J ends, which lost 1 base and 0 bases, there was a span of 12 bases. CDR3 length: 17 residues. The CDR3, as DNA: TGTGCCAGCAGCTTAATGGGATTTCCTGCGAACACCGGGGAGCTGTTTTTT. This gives the protein CASSLMGFPANTGELFF.